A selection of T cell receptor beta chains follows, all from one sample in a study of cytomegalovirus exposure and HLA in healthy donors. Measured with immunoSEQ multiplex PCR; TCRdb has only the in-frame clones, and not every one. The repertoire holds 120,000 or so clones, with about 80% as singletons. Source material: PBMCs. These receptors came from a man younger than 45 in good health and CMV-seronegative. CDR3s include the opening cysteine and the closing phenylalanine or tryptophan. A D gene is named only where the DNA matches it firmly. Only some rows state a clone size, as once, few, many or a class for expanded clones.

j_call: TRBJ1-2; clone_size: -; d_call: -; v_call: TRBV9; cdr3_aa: CASSPTTATSNYGYTF; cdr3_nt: TGTGCCAGCAGCCCAACGACAGCCACCTCTAACTATGGCTACACCTTC
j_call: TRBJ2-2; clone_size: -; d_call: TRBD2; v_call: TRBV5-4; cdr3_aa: CASSSMTSGIGTGELFF; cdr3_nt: TGTGCCAGCAGCTCGATGACTAGCGGGATCGGCACCGGGGAGCTGTTTTTT
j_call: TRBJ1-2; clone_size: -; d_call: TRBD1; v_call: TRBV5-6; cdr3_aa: CASSLAGGGYTF; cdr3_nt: TGTGCCAGCAGCTTGGCAGGGGGAGGCTACACCTTC
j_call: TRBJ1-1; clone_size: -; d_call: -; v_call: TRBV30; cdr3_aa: CAWSVYGISTEAFF; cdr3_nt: TGTGCCTGGAGTGTTTACGGGATAAGTACTGAAGCTTTCTTT
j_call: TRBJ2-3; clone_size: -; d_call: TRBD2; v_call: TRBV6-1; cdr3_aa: CASSDLTSGRVAQYF; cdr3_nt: TGTGCCAGCAGTGACCTGACTAGCGGGAGGGTCGCGCAGTATTTT
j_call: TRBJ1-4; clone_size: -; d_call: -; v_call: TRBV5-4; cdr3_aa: CASSPSQGTNEKLFF; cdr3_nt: TGTGCCAGCAGCCCCTCTCAGGGCACTAATGAAAAACTGTTTTTT
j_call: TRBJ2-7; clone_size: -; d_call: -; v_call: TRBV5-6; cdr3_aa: CASSLLDSRRVDEQYF; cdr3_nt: TGTGCCAGCAGCCTCTTGGACTCCCGGAGGGTAGACGAGCAGTACTTC
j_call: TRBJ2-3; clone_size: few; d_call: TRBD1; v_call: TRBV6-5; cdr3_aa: CASSYSGTAGTDTQYF; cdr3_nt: TGTGCCAGCAGTTACTCAGGGACAGCGGGCACAGATACGCAGTATTTT
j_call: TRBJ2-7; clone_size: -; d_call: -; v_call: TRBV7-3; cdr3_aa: CASSLTPGAGRDYEQYF; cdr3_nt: TGTGCCAGCAGCTTAACTCCCGGCGCGGGTAGGGACTACGAGCAGTACTTC
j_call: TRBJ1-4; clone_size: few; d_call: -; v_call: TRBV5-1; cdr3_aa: CASSSKGTTNEKLFF; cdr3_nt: TGCGCCAGCAGCTCCAAGGGGACAACTAATGAAAAACTGTTTTTT
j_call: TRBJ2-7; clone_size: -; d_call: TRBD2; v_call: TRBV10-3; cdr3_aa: CAISGPNGGRAGYEQYF; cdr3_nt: TGTGCCATCAGTGGGCCCAACGGCGGGAGGGCCGGCTACGAGCAGTACTTC
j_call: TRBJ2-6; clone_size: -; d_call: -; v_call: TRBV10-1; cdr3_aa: CASSGGASGANVLTF; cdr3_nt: TGCGCCAGCAGTGGTGGGGCCTCTGGGGCCAACGTCCTGACTTTC
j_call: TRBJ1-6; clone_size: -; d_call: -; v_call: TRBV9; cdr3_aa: CASSVGRTNSPLHF; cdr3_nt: TGTGCCAGCAGCGTAGGACGGACAAATTCACCCCTCCACTTT
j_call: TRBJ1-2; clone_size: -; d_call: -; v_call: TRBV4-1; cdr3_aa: CASSQASGGPLYGYTF; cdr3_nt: TGCGCCAGCAGCCAAGCCTCGGGAGGGCCACTTTATGGCTACACCTTC
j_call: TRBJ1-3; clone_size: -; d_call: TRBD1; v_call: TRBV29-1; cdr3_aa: CSGQGGDTIYF; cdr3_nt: TGCAGCGGACAGGGAGGAGACACCATATATTTT
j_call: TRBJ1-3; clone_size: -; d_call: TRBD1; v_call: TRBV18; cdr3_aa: CASSPPGQGSSGNTIYF; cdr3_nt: TGTGCCAGCTCACCCCCGGGACAGGGAAGTTCGGGAAACACCATATATTTT
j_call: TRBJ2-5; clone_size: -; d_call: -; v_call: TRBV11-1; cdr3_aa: CASSLGAQETQYF; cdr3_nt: TGTGCCAGCAGCTTAGGAGCCCAAGAGACCCAGTACTTC
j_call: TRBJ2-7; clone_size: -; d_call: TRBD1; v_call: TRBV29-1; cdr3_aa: CSTRTGNYEQYF; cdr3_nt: TGCAGCACAAGGACAGGGAACTACGAGCAGTACTTC
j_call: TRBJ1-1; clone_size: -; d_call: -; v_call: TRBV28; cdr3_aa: CASSYPRNTEAFF; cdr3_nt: TGTGCCAGCAGTTATCCGAGGAACACTGAAGCTTTCTTT
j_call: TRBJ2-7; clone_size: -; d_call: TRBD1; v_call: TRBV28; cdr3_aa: CASSYLGTGRASEQYF; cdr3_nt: TGTGCCAGCAGTTACCTGGGGACAGGGCGGGCGTCCGAGCAGTACTTC
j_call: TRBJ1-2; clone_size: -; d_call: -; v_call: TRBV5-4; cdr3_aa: CASSSDRRYGYTF; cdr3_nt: TGTGCCAGCAGCTCGGACAGAAGGTATGGCTACACCTTC
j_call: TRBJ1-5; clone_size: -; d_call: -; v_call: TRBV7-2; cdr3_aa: CASSLGQSLGPQHF; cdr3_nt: TGTGCCAGCAGCTTAGGACAGTCCTTGGGGCCCCAGCATTTT
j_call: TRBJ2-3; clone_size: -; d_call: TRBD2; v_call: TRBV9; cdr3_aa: CASSVGLAGSFTDTQYF; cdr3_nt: TGTGCCAGCAGCGTAGGACTAGCGGGATCCTTCACAGATACGCAGTATTTT
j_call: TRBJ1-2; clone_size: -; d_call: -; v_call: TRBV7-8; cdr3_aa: CASSSQSRSGGYTF; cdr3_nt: TGTGCCAGCAGCTCCCAGTCCCGGAGTGGGGGCTACACCTTC
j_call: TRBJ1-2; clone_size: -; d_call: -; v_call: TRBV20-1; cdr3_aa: CSARNLEEAFF; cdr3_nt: TGCAGTGCTAGAAATTTGGAAGAGGCCTTCTTC
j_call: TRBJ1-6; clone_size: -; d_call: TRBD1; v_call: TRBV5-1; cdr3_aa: CASSRDRGASPLHF; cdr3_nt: TGCGCCAGCAGCCGGGACAGGGGAGCTTCACCCCTCCACTTT
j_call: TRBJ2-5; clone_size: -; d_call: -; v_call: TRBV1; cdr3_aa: CTSSEPGQGETQYF; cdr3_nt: TGCACCAGCAGTGAACCGGGACAGGGAGAGACCCAGTACTTC
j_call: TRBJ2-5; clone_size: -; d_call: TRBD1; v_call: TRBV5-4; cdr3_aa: CASSWDSGQETQYF; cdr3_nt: TGTGCCAGCAGCTGGGACAGTGGGCAAGAGACCCAGTACTTC
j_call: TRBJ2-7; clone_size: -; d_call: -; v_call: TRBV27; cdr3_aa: CASSLREQGYEQYF; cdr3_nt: TGTGCCAGCAGTTTAAGAGAACAGGGCTACGAGCAGTACTTC
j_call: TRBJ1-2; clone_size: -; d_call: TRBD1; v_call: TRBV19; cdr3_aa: CASSTTRQGGYGYTF; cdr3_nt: TGTGCCAGTAGTACCACCAGACAGGGAGGCTATGGCTACACCTTC
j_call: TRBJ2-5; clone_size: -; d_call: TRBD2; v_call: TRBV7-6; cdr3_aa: CASSIRTSGGVETQYF; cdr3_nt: TGTGCCAGCAGCATACGGACTAGCGGGGGGGTGGAGACCCAGTACTTC
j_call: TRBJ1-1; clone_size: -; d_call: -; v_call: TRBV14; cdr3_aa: CASSPMHTEAFF; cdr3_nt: TGTGCCAGCAGCCCTATGCACACTGAAGCTTTCTTT
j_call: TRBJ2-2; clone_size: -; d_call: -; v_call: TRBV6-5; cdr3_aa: CATLRKLNTGELFF; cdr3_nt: TGTGCCACCCTGAGGAAGTTAAACACCGGGGAGCTGTTTTTT
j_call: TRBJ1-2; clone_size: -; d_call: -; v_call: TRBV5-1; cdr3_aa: CASSLGQPGNGYTF; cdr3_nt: TGCGCCAGCAGCTTGGGACAGCCCGGCAATGGCTACACCTTC
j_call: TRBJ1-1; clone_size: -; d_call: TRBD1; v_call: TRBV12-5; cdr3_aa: CASGLGTGGAYDTEAFF; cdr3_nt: TGTGCTAGTGGTTTAGGGACAGGGGGCGCTTACGACACTGAAGCTTTCTTT
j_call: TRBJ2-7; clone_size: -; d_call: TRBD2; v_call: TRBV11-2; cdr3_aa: CASNINGREQYF; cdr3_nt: TGTGCCAGCAATATCAACGGGAGGGAGCAGTACTTC